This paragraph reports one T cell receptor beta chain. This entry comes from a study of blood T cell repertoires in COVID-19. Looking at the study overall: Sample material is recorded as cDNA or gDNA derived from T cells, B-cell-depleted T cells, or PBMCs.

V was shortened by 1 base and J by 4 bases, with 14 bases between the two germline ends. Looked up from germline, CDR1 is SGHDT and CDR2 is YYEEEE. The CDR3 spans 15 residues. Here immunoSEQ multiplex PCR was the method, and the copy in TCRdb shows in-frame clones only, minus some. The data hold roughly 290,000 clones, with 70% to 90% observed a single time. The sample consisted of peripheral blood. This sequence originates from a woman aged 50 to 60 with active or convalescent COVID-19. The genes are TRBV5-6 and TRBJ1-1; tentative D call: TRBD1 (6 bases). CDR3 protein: CASSLYRQDVTEAFF. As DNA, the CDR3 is TGTGCCAGCAGCTTGTACAGACAGGACGTCACTGAAGCTTTCTTT.